The 25 T cell receptor beta chains given below trace back to one sample, sequenced in a study of beta chain features in type 1 diabetes. Study-level results: A moderate, significant TCRB CDR3 shortening appeared in type 1 diabetes across four CD4+ subsets.

Which antigens these TCRs recognize remains unknown. Expressed TCRB transcripts got sequenced, as all isolated RNA was reverse transcribed. The data were produced by immunoSEQ multiplex PCR, yet TCRdb's version contains in-frame clones alone and is incomplete. The sample holds about 16,000 clones, around 70% seen once. Material for sequencing was stem cell memory CD4+ T cells from blood. These receptors were obtained from a man aged 25-45 years with type 1 diabetes.

This clone has more than one count but fewer than ten. The V call is TRBV6-5, the J call TRBJ1-6; 7 nucleotides line up with TRBD1. Trimming removed 2 bases from V and 14 bases from J; junction bases left unmatched: 6. CDR3 size: 13 residues. CDR1 and CDR2 from the germline V gene are MNHEY and SVGAGI. The CDR3 DNA follows: TGTGCCAGCAGTTACCGGACAGGTTTGGCCCTCCACTTT. This codes for CASSYRTGLALHF.

This clone showed up just a few times. The chain recombines TRBV7-2 with TRBJ2-3; unclear D gene. The CDR3 length is 12 residues. Germline CDR1 and CDR2: SGHTA and FQGNSA. Trimming took 4 bases from V and 2 from J, leaving 4 bases between them. The CDR3 DNA reads TGTGCCAGCAGCTCCAACACAGATACGCAGTATTTT. This translates into CASSSNTDTQYF.

The genes are TRBV30 and TRBJ2-1, with 11 bases fitting TRBD2. Germline CDR1 and CDR2: GTSNPN and SVGIG (reference sequence). Trimming removed 3 bases from V and 3 bases from J; junction bases left unmatched: 1. The CDR3 totals 14 residues. CDR3 region: CAWRLAGGYNEQFF. CDR3 DNA sequence: TGTGCCTGGAGGCTAGCGGGGGGCTACAATGAGCAGTTCTTC.

The chain couples TRBV28 to TRBJ2-6; TRBD2 is a possible D gene (6 bases). With 8 bases removed from V and 2 bases from J, the gap between germline ends came to 13 bases. The CDR3 covers 15 residues. Germline CDR1 reads MDHEN; CDR2 reads SYDVKM. The chain's CDR3 is CASQDGGAGANVLTF. In nucleotides, the CDR3 is TGTGCCAGCCAAGACGGGGGTGCTGGGGCCAACGTCCTGACTTTC.

The chain recombines TRBV30 with TRBJ2-7; 12 nucleotides match TRBD2. The length of the CDR3 is 14 residues. The germline V gene encodes CDR1 GTSNPN and CDR2 SVGIG (reference sequence). After removal of 5 bases from V and 6 bases from J, the junction contained 8 bases not matched to a gene. This CDR3 reads CAWFPGLAGSEQYF. The DNA of the CDR3 is TGTGCCTGGTTTCCGGGACTAGCGGGTTCCGAGCAGTACTTC.

The CDR3 loop is CSVEEVASLTPGFF. Written as DNA, the CDR3 is TGCAGCGTTGAAGAGGTTGCTAGCCTCACCCCGGGGTTCTTC. The chain recombines TRBV29-1 with TRBJ2-1; maybe TRBD2 (5 bases). This CDR3 comprises 14 residues. V lost 0 bases to trimming and J lost 15 bases, with 21 bases between them. In germline, CDR1 is SQVTM, CDR2 ANQGSEA.

This clone has only a few counts. The junction shows a germline mismatch at one end, possibly a read error. This chain connects TRBV7-7 to TRBJ2-5; 7 bases align to TRBD1. The CDR3 has 14 amino acids. The germline gives CDR1 SSHAT, CDR2 FNYEAQ (reference sequence). The CDR3 DNA reads as TGTGCTAGCAGCCCGGACAGGACGGGCAAGACCCAGTACTTC. Amino acid sequence: CASSPDRTGKTQYF.

This chain uses TRBV4-2 with TRBJ2-1; TRBD1 matches 8 bases. Looked up from germline, CDR1 is LGHNA and CDR2 is YNFKEQ. Germline trimming cut 4 bases from V and 7 bases from J; bases unmatched to any gene: 9. The CDR3 is made up of 15 amino acids. The CDR3 is CASSLGQELGNEQFF. DNA for the CDR3: TGTGCCAGCAGCCTGGGACAGGAACTAGGGAATGAGCAGTTCTTC.

The chain recombines TRBV29-1 with TRBJ2-3; D call uncertain. There are 14 residues in the CDR3. Deletions cut 7 bases from V and 6 bases from J, with 20 bases between. Looked up from germline, CDR1 is SQVTM and CDR2 is ANQGSEA. The DNA for the CDR3 is TGCAGCGCGGAGCGTGCCCAATTTGCTGATACGCAGTATTTT. Its protein product is CSAERAQFADTQYF.

The rearrangement uses TRBV15 and TRBJ1-5; 8 bases map to TRBD1. The germline CDR1 and CDR2 sequences are LNHNV and YYDKDF (reference sequence). After removal of 2 bases from V and 6 bases from J, the junction contained 0 bases not matched to a gene. CDR3 length equals 13 residues. CDR3 sequence reads: CATSRQGAQPQHF. In nucleotides, the CDR3 is TGTGCCACCAGCAGACAGGGGGCTCAGCCCCAGCATTTT.

V and J are TRBV14 and TRBJ2-3, with 12 nucleotides matching TRBD2. The V and J ends lost 4 bases and 4 bases, in that order; junction bases with no gene match: 9. CDR1 and CDR2 from the germline V gene are SGHDN and FVKESK. The CDR3 runs to 17 residues. The CDR3 region is CASSLRTASGGADTQYF. In nucleotides, the CDR3 is TGTGCCAGCAGCCTCCGTACGGCTAGCGGGGGGGCAGATACGCAGTATTTT.

This chain uses TRBV2 with TRBJ2-5, with 7 bases aligning to TRBD1. CDR3 size: 14 residues. Per the germline V gene, CDR1 is SNHLY and CDR2 is FYNNEI. The junction had 10 bases not matched to a gene; V was cut back by 7 bases and J by 5 bases. CDR3 DNA: TGTGCCAGCACGCTTTACCAAGGGGGCGAGACCCAGTACTTC. Amino acids: CASTLYQGGETQYF.

This chain uses TRBV14 with TRBJ1-5; D is ambiguous. V dropped 2 bases and J dropped 0 bases, with 5 bases sitting between them. The CDR3 contains 14 residues. CDR1 and CDR2 from the germline V gene are SGHDN and FVKESK. The CDR3 DNA reads as TGTGCCAGCAGCCAAAGCTATAGCAATCAGCCCCAGCATTTT. It yields the protein CASSQSYSNQPQHF.

The chain links TRBV5-6 to TRBJ1-2; no clear D gene. Germline V CDR1 and CDR2: SGHDT, YYEEEE. There are 15 residues in the CDR3. Trimming stripped 1 base from V and 5 bases from J, with 15 bases between. CDR3 in amino acids: CASSLFGSYFYGYTF. The CDR3 coding sequence is TGTGCCAGCAGCTTGTTCGGGTCCTACTTTTATGGCTACACCTTC.

V gene TRBV28 combines with J gene TRBJ2-1, with 12 nucleotides matching TRBD2. CDR1 is MDHEN, CDR2 SYDVKM, per germline. V lost 6 bases, J lost 4 bases, and 7 bases stayed unmatched. CDR3 size: 16 residues. The CDR3 protein is CASSTRGLAGYNEQFF. The CDR3 bases are TGTGCCAGCAGCACCCGCGGACTAGCGGGGTACAATGAGCAGTTCTTC. Drawing the rest from reference TRBV28 and TRBJ2-1, the complete variable domain is DVKVTQSSRYLVKRTGEKVFLECVQDMDHENMFWYRQDPGLGLRLIYFSYDVKMKEKGDIPEGYSVSREKKERFSLILESASTNQTSMYLCASSTRGLAGYNEQFFGPGTRLTVL.

The chain links TRBV4-1 to TRBJ1-2; weak D call: TRBD1 (5 bases). The CDR3 is 15 amino acids. V was trimmed by 0 bases and J by 4 bases, leaving 12 bases between them. Per germline, CDR1 MGHRA and CDR2 YSYEKL. This CDR3 reads CASSQDPTGGYGYTF. CDR3 DNA: TGCGCCAGCAGCCAAGATCCCACAGGTGGCTATGGCTACACCTTC.

This chain uses TRBV19 with TRBJ2-5, with a possible D match to TRBD1 (6 bases). The J call is in doubt because the DNA end fits TRBJ2-7 better. The CDR3 covers 14 residues. Germline-derived CDR1 and CDR2 are LNHDA and SQIVND (reference sequence). In DNA form, the CDR3 reads TGTGCCAGTAGTACCCGGGACATGGCCGCCGAGCAGTACTTC. It specifies CASSTRDMAAEQYF.

This clone was detected a few times. This sequence joins TRBV2 and TRBJ2-7; TRBD1 might be the D (6 bases). This CDR3 is 12 amino acids long. V lost 9 bases and J 2 bases, leaving 11 bases between the germline ends. The germline V gene encodes CDR1 SNHLY and CDR2 FYNNEI. Here the CDR3 DNA reads TGTGCCAGTTCCGGACAGACCTACGAGCAGTACTTC. It encodes CASSGQTYEQYF.

The chain is built from TRBV6-5 and TRBJ1-6; 7 bases match TRBD1. CDR1 and CDR2 (germline): MNHEY, SVGAGI. This CDR3 region has 14 residues. The J segment lost 9 bases and the V segment lost 4 bases, leaving 6 bases of the junction unmatched. The CDR3 loop reads CASSSPAGGSPLHF. The CDR3 region has the DNA TGTGCCAGCAGTTCCCCGGCAGGGGGTTCACCCCTCCACTTT.

This clone was found a few times. V gene TRBV5-4 combines with J gene TRBJ2-7, with D hard to call. Per the germline V gene, CDR1 is SGHNT and CDR2 is YYREEE (reference sequence). The V end was cut by 5 bases, the J end by 4 bases, with 19 bases between. This CDR3 comprises 15 residues. The CDR3 DNA reads as TGTGCCAGCAGTCACTCCTACAGAACCTCTTACGAGCAGTACTTC. This sequence encodes CASSHSYRTSYEQYF.

The gene calls are TRBV30 and TRBJ2-2, with TRBD2 matching over 10 bases. This CDR3 region has 16 residues. Germline V gene data show CDR1 as GTSNPN and CDR2 as SVGIG (reference sequence). V gave up 5 bases and J gave up 9 bases; unmatched junction bases: 15. CDR3 sequence reads: CAWGSPYSGGRRELFF. CDR3 DNA: TGTGCCTGGGGTAGCCCCTATAGCGGGGGGCGCCGGGAGCTGTTTTTT.

The chain has TRBV18 and TRBJ1-1; 7 bases line up with TRBD1. This CDR3 contains 13 residues. The germline CDR1 and CDR2 sequences are KGHSH and LQKENI. Unmatched junction bases numbered 7, after V lost 6 bases and J lost 6 bases. The CDR3 protein is CASSQGTASEAFF. In DNA form, the CDR3 reads TGTGCCAGCTCGCAAGGGACAGCCTCTGAAGCTTTCTTT.

The chain recombines TRBV5-6 with TRBJ2-7, with 11 positions matching TRBD2. This CDR3 is built from 15 residues. The germline gives CDR1 SGHDT, CDR2 YYEEEE. V dropped 0 bases and J dropped 1; count of bases not matched to a gene: 0. The DNA of the CDR3 is TGTGCCAGCAGCTTGGGACTAGCGGGGTCCTACGAGCAGTACTTC. Translated: CASSLGLAGSYEQYF.

J is TRBJ2-5 and V is TRBV19; weak D call: TRBD1 (6 bases). The end of the DNA aligns better with TRBJ2-7, so the J call may be wrong. The germline V gene has CDR1 LNHDA and CDR2 SQIVND (reference sequence). The CDR3 runs 14 residues. The CDR3 DNA sequence: TGTGCCAGGAGATTCAGGGGAGCCCTCCTCGAGCAGTACTTC. Translated: CARRFRGALLEQYF.

This clone was seen a few times. The CDR3 bases are TGCGCCAGCAGCTTGGTAGTCGCTGCCGATACGCAGTATTTT. As protein: CASSLVVAADTQYF. The V gene is TRBV5-1, the J gene TRBJ2-3; D gene unclear. This CDR3 region has 14 residues. Trimming took 0 bases from V and 6 from J, leaving 11 bases between them. From germline, CDR1 is SGHRS and CDR2 YFSETQ.